This TCR beta chain comes out of a study of T-cell reconstitution after alpha-beta-depleted transplantation in children. Overall study findings and caveats: T-cell counts and diversity at one year post-transplant came mainly from newly produced T cells. Reportedly, alpha-beta T cells present about two months post-transplant originated from several hundred expanded clones of graft origin. Recipient T cells and thymic progenitors that survived gave rise to the high TCRbeta diversity observed at day 60 in some patients.

Preparation of the TCRbeta library involved a method that used unique molecular identifiers. One entry per CDR3 protein, called by TCRdb with MiXCR from the PCR reads. The top ten clones hold 14% of a sample with more than 500,000 distinct CDR3 sequences, approximately 10% of them seen once. This clonotype was counted between two and nine times. Its cognate antigen is unknown. J was trimmed by 3 bases and V by 0 bases; bases with no gene match: 10. The germline CDR1 and CDR2 sequences are SGHRS and YFSETQ. CDR3 length equals 17 residues. The clonotype originates from a female patient aged 2 to 10 who had a stem cell transplant for aplastic anemia, so the T cells may come from the graft donor. The sample consisted of PBMCs, mostly from graft donor cells, taken 180 days after TCRalphabeta/CD19-depleted stem cell transplant. The V and J genes are TRBV5-1 and TRBJ2-3, with TRBD1 matching 7 bases. CDR3 loop: CASSLVPTGDRTDTQYF. In DNA, the CDR3 is TGCGCCAGCAGCTTGGTACCTACAGGGGATCGGACAGATACGCAGTATTTT.